This T cell receptor (beta chain) derives from a study of beta chain features in type 1 diabetes. Findings and caveats of the study: Type 1 diabetes patients had fewer VDJ junction insertions and more deletions. Here, the possible influence of HLA type (on TCRB rearrangement) remained unresolved. In all four CD4+ subsets, TCRB CDR3 length was significantly, moderately reduced in type 1 diabetes.

In this sample, this clone turned up a few times. The antigen is undetermined. Every bit of the isolated RNA underwent reverse transcription, so sequencing read expressed TCRB transcripts. The method was immunoSEQ multiplex PCR; TCRdb's version includes in-frame clones alone and lacks a portion of them. The repertoire holds some 190,000 clones, with about 7.8% as singletons. This sequence originates from a woman aged 40 to 55 with type 1 diabetes. The source material was central memory CD4+ T cells from blood.

CDR3 in DNA: TGTGCCAGCAGTTTGAGAGAGACAGATGGCTACACCTTC. The encoded protein is CASSLRETDGYTF. The genes are TRBV28 and TRBJ1-2, with D maybe TRBD1 (5 bases). Germline V lookup: CDR1 MDHEN, CDR2 SYDVKM. The CDR3 has 13 amino acids. The V and J ends lost 3 bases and 6 bases respectively, with 11 bases between them.